This is a list of T cell receptor beta chains from one sample in a study of beta chain features in type 1 diabetes. The table came from immunoSEQ multiplex PCR; TCRdb's copy has only in-frame clones and leaves some out. Among about 360,000 clones listed, over 9.5% were seen once. The specimen was naive CD4+ T cells from blood. Every receptor here comes from a young woman with type 1 diabetes. Both conserved end residues are part of each CDR3. The D gene is left open where the match is weak. The size field is filled for only some rows; it gives once, few, many or a size class.

j_call d_call cdr3_length v_call clone_size cdr3_nt cdr3_aa
TRBJ2-1 - 16 TRBV7-2 - TGTGCCAGCAGCTTAGAAGGTAGCGTCTCCTACAATGAGCAGTTCTTC CASSLEGSVSYNEQFF
TRBJ2-7 TRBD2 15 TRBV5-1 few TGCGCCAGCAGCTTGGGGACTAGCGTAACCTACGAGCAGTACTTC CASSLGTSVTYEQYF
TRBJ1-2 TRBD1 15 TRBV19 few TGTGCCAGTAGTGTCAACACAGGGGACCCCTATGGCTACACCTTC CASSVNTGDPYGYTF
TRBJ2-3 TRBD2 15 TRBV4-3 few TGCGCCAGCAGCCAAGAGGCTAGCGGGGGCCGGACGCAGTATTTT CASSQEASGGRTQYF
TRBJ1-2 - 16 TRBV15 - TGTGCCACCAGCAGGGGGCTGGGGCTGGGAAACTATGGCTACACCTTC CATSRGLGLGNYGYTF
TRBJ1-3 TRBD1 16 TRBV9 - TGTGCCAGCAGCGTAGTAGGACAGGGAGGTGGAAACACCATATATTTT CASSVVGQGGGNTIYF
TRBJ2-7 TRBD1 13 TRBV19 few TGTGCCAGTAGTTCGGGACAGGGGTACGAGCAGTACTTC CASSSGQGYEQYF
TRBJ2-1 TRBD2 18 TRBV2 - TGTGCCAGCACCTCTCCCAGGGCTAGCGGGGTTTCTCCCTATGAGCAGTTCTTC CASTSPRASGVSPYEQFF
TRBJ1-5 TRBD1 17 TRBV19 - TGTGCCAGTAGTGGGATCAGGGGGACAGGGGACGCCCAGGCCCAGCATTTT CASSGIRGTGDAQAQHF
TRBJ2-3 - 14 TRBV7-6 few TGTGCCAGCACGCTTATAGGGGTGGGCGATACGCAGTATTTT CASTLIGVGDTQYF
TRBJ2-1 TRBD1 18 TRBV5-6 few TGTGCCAGCAGCTTGCCCGACCCCGGACAGGGGGTTTACAATGAGCAGTTCTTC CASSLPDPGQGVYNEQFF
TRBJ1-4 - 13 TRBV18 - TGTGCCAGCTCACCCCAGGAGGGGGAAAAACTGTTTTTT CASSPQEGEKLFF
TRBJ1-1 - 14 TRBV5-1 few TGCGCCAGCAGCACTGGGGGGGTGAACACTGAAGCTTTCTTT CASSTGGVNTEAFF
TRBJ2-7 - 13 TRBV27 - TGTGCCAGCCAAGGACAGCTCGACTACGAGCAGTACTTC CASQGQLDYEQYF
TRBJ2-7 - 13 TRBV14 - TGTGCCAGCAGCCAAAGACTCTCTTTAGAGCAGTACTTC CASSQRLSLEQYF
TRBJ2-2 TRBD1 13 TRBV7-2 - TGTGCCAGCAGGACAGGGTACACCGGGGAGCTGTTTTTT CASRTGYTGELFF
TRBJ2-7 - 12 TRBV28 few TGTGCCACCTCCACAGGGTCTAACGAGCAGTACTTC CATSTGSNEQYF
TRBJ1-2 - 14 TRBV7-9 - TGTGCCAGCAGCCCCATCACAGACGGCTATGGCTACACCTTC CASSPITDGYGYTF
TRBJ1-1 - 13 TRBV4-1 - TGCGCCAGCAGCCAATCCGGGAAATCGGAAGCTTTCTTT CASSQSGKSEAFF
TRBJ2-1 TRBD2 19 TRBV4-3 - TGCGCCAGCAGCCAAGACTACCCTATCTTGGCTAGCGGGGGCAATGAGCAGTTCTTC CASSQDYPILASGGNEQFF
TRBJ2-2 TRBD1 14 TRBV2 - TGTGCCAGCAGCCAAGGACAGGGTTACGGGGAGCTGTTTTTT CASSQGQGYGELFF
TRBJ2-1 - 13 TRBV5-1 few TGCGCCAGCAGCTTAGGGACTGCCAATGAGCAGTTCTTC CASSLGTANEQFF
TRBJ2-5 - 16 TRBV7-6 - TGTGCCAGCAGCTCAACCCGGGGAAGGAACCAAGAGACCCAGTACTTC CASSSTRGRNQETQYF
TRBJ2-1 TRBD2 15 TRBV25-1 - TGTGCCAGCTCAAGACTAGCGGGGGAGGCCGGGGAGCAGTTCTTC CASSRLAGEAGEQFF
TRBJ1-1 - 13 TRBV9 few TGTGCCAGCAGCGTACACATGAACACTGAAGCTTTCTTT CASSVHMNTEAFF
TRBJ1-2 - 14 TRBV7-2 - TGTGCCAGCAGCTTAGTGTCCAGTACCTATGGCTACACCTTC CASSLVSSTYGYTF
TRBJ1-1 - 11 TRBV30 few TGTGCCTGGAGTCGCCTGGGGCCAGCTTTCTTT CAWSRLGPAFF
TRBJ1-5 TRBD1 14 TRBV7-9 - TGTGCCAGCAGCTTAGGACAGGGGAATCTGCCCCAGCATTTT CASSLGQGNLPQHF
TRBJ2-5 TRBD2 15 TRBV27 few TGTGCCAGCAGTTTTAAGATAGCGGGAATAGAGACCCAGTACTTC CASSFKIAGIETQYF